The T cell receptor (beta chain) described here comes from a study of blood T cell repertoires in COVID-19. Across the study: The study drew acute and convalescent COVID-19 samples from the United States, Italy and Spain. PBMCs, B-cell-depleted T cells, or T cells provided the cDNA or gDNA that made up the material.

V shed 0 bases and J 6 bases; nucleotides not matched to a gene: 6. Germline V gene lookup returns CDR1 WSHSY and CDR2 SAAADI. CDR3 length equals 17 residues. In the source study's methods: Researchers report that nucleated cell counts were estimated from reference gene primer amplification. Assay: immunoSEQ multiplex PCR; the TCRdb copy retains only in-frame clones and omits some. The DNA gave D and trimming, while V, J and clone size come from that table. The sample includes 150,000 to 200,000 clones, approximately 90% of them seen just once. The receptor was derived from a man aged 55 to 70 with active or convalescent COVID-19. Sequencing was performed on peripheral blood. The chain couples TRBV10-2 to TRBJ1-6; TRBD1 matches 9 bases. The DNA for the CDR3 is TGCGCCAGCAGTGAGTCTAGACAGGGGGTGGGTAATTCACCCCTCCACTTT. Its translation: CASSESRQGVGNSPLHF.